Below are 21 T cell receptor beta chains sequenced from a single sample in a study of shared clonotypes between healthy human individuals. The protocol was immunoSEQ multiplex PCR, while the TCRdb copy is restricted to in-frame clones and leaves out a portion. This table holds more than 400,000 clones, roughly 95% found once. Sequencing was performed on naive CD4+ T cells sorted from blood. The subset denotes: CD45RA+ positively selected. These receptors were obtained from a woman aged 30 to 39 in good health.

The chain carries TRBV11-2 and TRBJ2-7; TRBD2 matches at 11 bases. Losses at the gene ends were 4 bases for V and 2 bases for J; bases not matched to a gene: 7. The germline gives CDR1 SGHAT, CDR2 FQNNGV. CDR3 size: 16 residues. CDR3 nucleotide sequence: TGTGCCAGCAGCTCCCCCGGGACTAGCGGAGCCTACGAGCAGTACTTC. Its translation is CASSSPGTSGAYEQYF.

The V and J genes are TRBV18 and TRBJ2-7, with 8 bases aligning to TRBD1. The ends lost 6 bases at V and 2 bases at J; junction bases unmatched: 15. The CDR3 runs to 17 residues. Per the germline V gene, CDR1 is KGHSH and CDR2 is LQKENI. The CDR3 spells CASSPQATGGSTYEQYF. As DNA, the CDR3 is TGTGCCAGCTCGCCCCAGGCCACAGGGGGGTCGACCTACGAGCAGTACTTC.

The genes are TRBV28 and TRBJ1-5, with a possible D match to TRBD1 (5 bases). CDR1 and CDR2 (germline): MDHEN, SYDVKM. There are 13 residues in the CDR3. The V and J ends lost 3 bases and 3 bases respectively, with 6 bases between them. CDR3 coding DNA: TGTGCCAGCAGTTTCGGGACCAATCAGCCCCAGCATTTT. As protein: CASSFGTNQPQHF.

J is TRBJ2-3 and V is TRBV28; 11 bases line up with TRBD2. V shed 6 bases, J shed 5 bases, and the junction held 7 bases outside the gene matches. Per the germline V gene, CDR1 is MDHEN and CDR2 is SYDVKM. This CDR3 spans 15 amino acids. The CDR3 reads CASSSLAGGGDTQYF. The CDR3 DNA reads TGTGCCAGCAGCTCGCTAGCGGGAGGAGGAGATACGCAGTATTTT. The full variable domain, in which reference TRBV28 and TRBJ2-3 provide the parts outside the CDR3, is DVKVTQSSRYLVKRTGEKVFLECVQDMDHENMFWYRQDPGLGLRLIYFSYDVKMKEKGDIPEGYSVSREKKERFSLILESASTNQTSMYLCASSSLAGGGDTQYFGPGTRLTVL.

This chain connects TRBV28 to TRBJ2-5, with D maybe TRBD1 (5 bases). CDR3 length equals 10 residues. Deletions cut 8 bases from V and 11 bases from J, with 12 bases between. CDR1 and CDR2 (germline): MDHEN, SYDVKM. The CDR3 nucleotides are TGTGCCAGCCAGGGTCCCAAGCAGTACTTC. It is translated as CASQGPKQYF.

The rearrangement joins TRBV19 to TRBJ1-3; TRBD1 aligns across 7 bases. CDR1 and CDR2 (germline): LNHDA, SQIVND (reference sequence). CDR3 length: 18 amino acids. The V segment lost 3 bases and the J segment 1 base; nucleotides outside the gene matches: 12. CDR3 in amino acids: CASSMDRTPFLSGNTIYF. In nucleotides, the CDR3 is TGTGCCAGTAGTATGGACAGGACCCCCTTTTTGTCTGGAAACACCATATATTTT.

V and J are TRBV7-8 and TRBJ2-1; D possibly uses TRBD1 or TRBD2 (5 bases each). Germline V gene lookup returns CDR1 SGHVS and CDR2 FQNEAQ. The CDR3 consists of 16 residues. The V end was cut by 1 base, the J end by 5 bases, with 15 bases between. CDR3 in amino acids: CASSLVPGSNHNEQFF. The CDR3, as DNA: TGTGCCAGCAGCTTAGTTCCAGGGAGTAACCACAATGAGCAGTTCTTC.

The chain recombines TRBV19 with TRBJ2-1; 8 bases line up with TRBD2. Germline CDR1 LNHDA, CDR2 SQIVND (reference sequence). This CDR3 contains 15 residues. The trim removed 6 bases at V and 5 bases at J, leaving 9 bases unmatched. CDR3 residues: CASSPTSGTDNEQFF. The CDR3 nucleotides are TGTGCCAGTAGCCCTACTAGCGGAACAGACAATGAGCAGTTCTTC.

The chain has TRBV27 and TRBJ1-1; D possibly corresponds to TRBD1 (6 bases). This CDR3 comprises 14 residues. Germline-derived CDR1 and CDR2 are MNHEY and SMNVEV (reference sequence). The V and J ends lost 6 bases and 3 bases respectively, with 14 bases between them. DNA of the CDR3: TGTGCCAGCAGGCAAACAAGGGGGGACACTGAAGCTTTCTTT. As protein: CASRQTRGDTEAFF.

V gene TRBV4-1 combines with J gene TRBJ2-7; TRBD2 might be the D (6 bases). Trimming took 0 bases from V and 0 from J, leaving 18 bases between them. Germline CDR1 MGHRA, CDR2 YSYEKL. This CDR3 contains 18 residues. The chain's CDR3 is CASSQEGRRGGSSYEQYF. The CDR3 DNA reads TGCGCCAGCAGCCAAGAGGGTCGCCGTGGAGGGAGCTCCTACGAGCAGTACTTC.

The gene calls are TRBV19 and TRBJ2-7; 7 bases map to TRBD2. The junction had 12 bases not matched to a gene; V was cut back by 11 bases and J by 2 bases. The CDR3 length is 14 residues. CDR1 and CDR2 from the germline V gene are LNHDA and SQIVND (reference sequence). CDR3 region: CARGWGTTTYEQYF. The CDR3 DNA reads TGTGCCCGGGGGTGGGGGACTACCACCTACGAGCAGTACTTC.

This chain links TRBV19 with TRBJ2-1; a possible D gene is TRBD2 (6 bases). Trimming pared 4 bases from V and 10 bases from J, leaving 17 bases between. CDR1 LNHDA and CDR2 SQIVND come from the germline V gene (reference sequence). The CDR3 has 14 amino acids. Here the CDR3 DNA reads TGTGCCAGTAGTAACGTCGGGGGAGCGAGGGAGCAGTTCTTC. This translates into CASSNVGGAREQFF.

The chain joins TRBV6-6 to TRBJ2-6; possible D gene TRBD1, 5 bases. The CDR3 contains 15 residues. The V end lost 6 bases, the J end lost 2 bases, and 11 bases lay between the germline ends. Germline V gene lookup returns CDR1 MNHNY and CDR2 SVGAGI (reference sequence). The chain's CDR3 is CASSPRGPGANVLTF. In DNA form, the CDR3 reads TGTGCCAGCAGCCCTAGGGGCCCTGGGGCCAACGTCCTGACTTTC.

The chain employs TRBV21-1 and TRBJ1-2; the D call of TRBD1 is as the table states it, not checked on the DNA. TRBV21-1 is a pseudogene. The length of the CDR3 is 13 residues. The DNA for the CDR3 is TGTGCCAGATGGACAGGGGAGAACTATGGCTACACCTTC. Protein: CARWTGENYGYTF.

This chain uses TRBV25-1 with TRBJ2-1; no definite D call. Germline loops: CDR1 MGHDK, CDR2 SYGVNS. This CDR3 is built from 15 residues. Trimming took 2 bases from V and 4 from J, leaving 12 bases between them. The CDR3 loop reads CASSETPTFYNEQFF. The DNA of the CDR3 is TGTGCCAGCAGTGAAACCCCGACTTTTTACAATGAGCAGTTCTTC.

The chain combines TRBV4-2 with TRBJ2-1; D is perhaps TRBD2 (5 bases). Germline-derived CDR1 and CDR2 are LGHNA and YNFKEQ. The V end was cut by 1 base, the J end by 8 bases, with 21 bases between. The CDR3 length is 17 residues. This CDR3 reads CASSQVGSGGGRDEQFF. The CDR3 nucleotides read TGTGCCAGCAGCCAAGTAGGGAGCGGCGGTGGTCGGGATGAGCAGTTCTTC.

V and J are TRBV11-3 and TRBJ2-7; a weak D match, TRBD2 (6 bases). V lost 2 bases and J lost 0, with 14 bases in between. This CDR3 region has 16 residues. CDR1 and CDR2 from the germline V gene are SGHNT and YENEEA. CDR3 DNA sequence: TGTGCCAGCAGCTTACCTTTTAGCGGCACCTCCTACGAGCAGTACTTC. Translation: CASSLPFSGTSYEQYF.

This chain links TRBV4-1 with TRBJ2-3, with 7 positions matching TRBD1. This CDR3 is built from 16 residues. After removal of 1 base from V and 0 bases from J, the junction contained 4 bases not matched to a gene. Germline-derived CDR1 and CDR2 are MGHRA and YSYEKL. The CDR3 DNA is TGCGCCAGCAGCCAAGTTCCGGGACAGAGCACAGATACGCAGTATTTT. Its translation: CASSQVPGQSTDTQYF.

The chain uses TRBV2 and TRBJ1-5; D perhaps matches TRBD1 (6 bases). The CDR3 has 13 amino acids. Germline V gives CDR1 SNHLY, CDR2 FYNNEI. The V end lost 7 bases, the J end lost 4 bases, and 11 bases lay between the germline ends. This chain's CDR3 is CASTPTGNQPQHF. Written as DNA, the CDR3 is TGTGCCAGCACCCCTACAGGGAATCAGCCCCAGCATTTT.

The rearrangement uses TRBV28 and TRBJ1-5, with 7 bases lining up with TRBD1. V gave up 8 bases and J gave up 7 bases; unmatched junction bases: 17. Germline V gene sequence: CDR1 MDHEN, CDR2 SYDVKM. CDR3 length equals 16 residues. The CDR3 loop is CASGTRQGGVGQPQHF. The CDR3 nucleotides are TGTGCCAGCGGGACAAGACAGGGAGGGGTGGGCCAGCCCCAGCATTTT.

The genes are TRBV6-5 and TRBJ1-2; D ambiguous. The CDR3 spans 15 residues. Trimming left V 7 bases short and J 5 bases short, with 20 bases between. Germline assignment: CDR1 MNHEY and CDR2 SVGAGI. The CDR3 loop reads CASKFGERRDYGYTF. DNA of the CDR3: TGTGCCAGCAAGTTCGGGGAGCGGCGGGATTATGGCTACACCTTC.